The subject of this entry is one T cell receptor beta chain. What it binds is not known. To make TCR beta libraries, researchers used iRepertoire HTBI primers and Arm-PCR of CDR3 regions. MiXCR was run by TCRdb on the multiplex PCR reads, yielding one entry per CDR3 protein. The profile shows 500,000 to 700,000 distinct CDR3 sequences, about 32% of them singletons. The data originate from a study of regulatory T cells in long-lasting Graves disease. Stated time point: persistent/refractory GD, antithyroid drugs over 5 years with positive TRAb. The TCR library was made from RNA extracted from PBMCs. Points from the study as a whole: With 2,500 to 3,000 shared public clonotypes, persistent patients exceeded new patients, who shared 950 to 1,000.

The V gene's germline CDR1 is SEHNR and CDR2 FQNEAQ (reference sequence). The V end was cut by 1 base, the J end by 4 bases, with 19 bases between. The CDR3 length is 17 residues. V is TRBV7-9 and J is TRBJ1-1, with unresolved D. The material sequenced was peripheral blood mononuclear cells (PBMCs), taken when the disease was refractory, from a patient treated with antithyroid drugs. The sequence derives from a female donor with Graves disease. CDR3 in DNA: TGTGCCAGCAGCTTAGGCCACCGACAAGGTGAGGGCACTGAAGCTTTCTTT. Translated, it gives CASSLGHRQGEGTEAFF.